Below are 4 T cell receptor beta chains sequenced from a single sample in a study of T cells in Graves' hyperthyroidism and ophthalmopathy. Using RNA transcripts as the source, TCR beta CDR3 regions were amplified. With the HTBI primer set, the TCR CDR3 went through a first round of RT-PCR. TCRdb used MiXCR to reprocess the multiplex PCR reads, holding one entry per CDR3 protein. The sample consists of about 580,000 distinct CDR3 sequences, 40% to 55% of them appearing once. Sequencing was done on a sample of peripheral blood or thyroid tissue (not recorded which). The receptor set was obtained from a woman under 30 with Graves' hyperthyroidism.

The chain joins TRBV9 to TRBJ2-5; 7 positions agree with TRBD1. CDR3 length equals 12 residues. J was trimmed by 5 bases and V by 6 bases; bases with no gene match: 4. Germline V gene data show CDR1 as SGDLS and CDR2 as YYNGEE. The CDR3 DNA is TGTGCCAGCACCACAGGGGATGAGACCCAGTACTTC. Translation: CASTTGDETQYF.

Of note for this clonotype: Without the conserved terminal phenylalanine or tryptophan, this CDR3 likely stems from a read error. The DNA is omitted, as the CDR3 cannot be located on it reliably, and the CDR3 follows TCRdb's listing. The CDR3 here is CASSLAPGGTISGANVLVL. This chain uses TRBV7-9 with TRBJ2-6; TRBD1 was called by the table and not checked on the DNA. CDR1 SEHNR and CDR2 FQNEAQ come from the germline V gene (reference sequence). Inclusive of both ends, the CDR3 amounts to 19 amino acids.

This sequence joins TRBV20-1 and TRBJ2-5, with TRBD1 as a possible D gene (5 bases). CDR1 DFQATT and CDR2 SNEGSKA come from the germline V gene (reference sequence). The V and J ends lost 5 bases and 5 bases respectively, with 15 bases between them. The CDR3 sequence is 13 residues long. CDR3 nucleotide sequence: TGCAGTGCTGTACTGCATGGGGCGGAGACCCAGTACTTC. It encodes CSAVLHGAETQYF.

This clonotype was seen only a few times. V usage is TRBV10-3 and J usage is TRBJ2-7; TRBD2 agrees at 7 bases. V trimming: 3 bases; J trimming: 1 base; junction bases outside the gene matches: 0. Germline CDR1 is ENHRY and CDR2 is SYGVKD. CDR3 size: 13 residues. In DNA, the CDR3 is TGTGCCATCAGTGAAGCGGGATCCTACGAGCAGTACTTC. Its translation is CAISEAGSYEQYF.